What follows are 28 T cell receptor beta chains derived from one specimen sequenced in a study of Graves' ophthalmopathy and Graves' hyperthyroidism. Amplified material comprised TCR beta CDR3 regions derived from RNA transcripts. The authors performed first-round RT-PCR with HTBI primers and then a second-round multiplex PCR. TCRdb re-called the multiplex PCR reads through MiXCR, storing one row per CDR3 protein. Found here are about 390,000 distinct CDR3 sequences, roughly 17% of them singletons; the top ten hold 2% to 3%. Input material: peripheral blood. The receptors were gathered from an adult woman with stable Graves' hyperthyroidism.

Turning to this clonotype: This sequence may be a read error, since a much larger clone differs from it by one base. The chain couples TRBV19 to TRBJ1-5, with D tentatively TRBD1 (6 bases). Trimming left V 7 bases short and J 9 bases short, with 25 bases between. Per the germline V gene, CDR1 is LNHDA and CDR2 is SQIVND (reference sequence). This CDR3 has 16 amino acids. This CDR3 is CASTPEPLQGGPPQHF. Written as DNA, the CDR3 is TGTGCCAGTACCCCAGAGCCCTTACAGGGAGGACCGCCCCAGCATTTT.

This clonotype was observed at least ten times. V and J are TRBV6-1 and TRBJ1-6; the D gene is possibly TRBD1 (5 bases). Germline values: CDR1 MNHNS, CDR2 SASEGT. V dropped 6 bases and J dropped 7 bases, with 10 bases sitting between them. This CDR3 is built from 13 residues. Written as DNA, the CDR3 is TGTGCCAGCAGGGACATCACCAATTCACCCCTCCACTTT. Translating gives CASRDITNSPLHF.

There are a few counts of this clonotype. The J gene is TRBJ2-2, the V gene TRBV11-2, with 10 positions matching TRBD2. The CDR3 runs 16 residues. Germline lookup yields CDR1 SGHAT and CDR2 FQNNGV. After removal of 5 bases from V and 5 bases from J, the junction contained 8 bases not matched to a gene. CDR3 sequence: CASSLSGTSETGELFF. The CDR3 region has the DNA TGTGCCAGCAGCCTGTCCGGGACTAGCGAGACCGGGGAGCTGTTTTTT.

CDR3 sequence (DNA): TGTGCCAGCAGCTCGTTAAAGGCAAGGGGGGGAGAGACCCAGTACTTC. This encodes CASSSLKARGGETQYF. V and J are TRBV6-2 or TRBV6-3 and TRBJ2-5; D possibly corresponds to TRBD2 (7 bases). The V and J ends lost 6 bases and 4 bases respectively, with 21 bases between them. CDR1 is MNHEY and CDR2 is SVGEGT in the germline V gene. The CDR3 sequence is 16 residues long.

In its sample, this clonotype was seen many times. The chain employs TRBV19 and TRBJ1-2, with D unclear. Germline CDR1 LNHDA, CDR2 SQIVND (reference sequence). The CDR3 is 13 amino acids. Trimming removed 4 bases at V and 4 bases at J, with 10 bases between. CDR3 region: CASSTGRSYGYTF. CDR3 bases: TGTGCCAGTAGTACGGGAAGGTCCTATGGCTACACCTTC. Variable domain in full (rest from reference TRBV19 and TRBJ1-2): DGGITQSPKYLFRKEGQNVTLSCEQNLNHDAMYWYRQDPGQGLRLIYYSQIVNDFQKGDIAEGYSVSREKKESFPLTVTSAQKNPTAFYLCASSTGRSYGYTFGSGTRLTVV.

The chain is built from TRBV5-1 and TRBJ2-3; 12 bases match TRBD1. Losses at the gene ends were 3 bases for V and 0 bases for J; bases not matched to a gene: 17. Germline CDR1 is SGHRS and CDR2 is YFSETQ. This CDR3 comprises 21 residues. The CDR3: CASSYIPVGTGGGISTDTQYF. The DNA for the CDR3 is TGCGCCAGCAGCTACATCCCCGTTGGGACAGGGGGCGGTATTAGCACAGATACGCAGTATTTT.

This clonotype has ten or more counts. The rearrangement uses TRBV4-3 and TRBJ2-7, with 9 bases matching TRBD2. The CDR3 has 16 amino acids. Losses at the gene ends were 0 bases for V and 6 bases for J; bases not matched to a gene: 9. CDR1 LGHNA and CDR2 YSLEER come from the germline V gene. The CDR3 DNA reads as TGCGCCAGCAGCCAAGAAGGTGGTAGCGGGAGTCTCGAGCAGTACTTC. Protein sequence: CASSQEGGSGSLEQYF.

This clonotype was found many times. The V and J genes are TRBV6-2 or TRBV6-3 and TRBJ1-1; D not certain. V was clipped by 2 bases and J by 1 base, with 11 bases between them. Per the germline V gene, CDR1 is MNHEY and CDR2 is SVGEGT. This CDR3 has 15 amino acids. CDR3 loop: CASSYGWSGNTEAFF. Here the CDR3 DNA reads TGTGCCAGCAGTTACGGTTGGTCAGGGAACACTGAAGCTTTCTTT.

This clonotype was recorded many times. This rearrangement joins TRBV9 to TRBJ2-7; 8 nucleotides line up with TRBD2. The CDR3 is made up of 15 amino acids. V shed 0 bases, J shed 4 bases, and the junction held 6 bases outside the gene matches. CDR1 is SGDLS, CDR2 YYNGEE, per germline. CDR3 nucleotides: TGTGCCAGCAGCGTAGAAGGAACTAGCGGTTACGAGCAGTACTTC. Translated: CASSVEGTSGYEQYF.

This clonotype was counted many times. This chain links TRBV10-3 with TRBJ2-5; a weak D match, TRBD2 (6 bases). V was shortened by 6 bases and J by 3 bases, with 11 bases between the two germline ends. There are 13 residues in the CDR3. The V gene's germline CDR1 is ENHRY and CDR2 SYGVKD. Written as DNA, the CDR3 is TGTGCCATCAGCGAAAGGAGGGAAGAGACCCAGTACTTC. This codes for CAISERREETQYF.

This clonotype has just a few counts. This chain connects TRBV11-2 to TRBJ1-2; the D gene is possibly TRBD1 (5 bases). CDR1 SGHAT and CDR2 FQNNGV come from the germline V gene. The CDR3 totals 13 residues. V dropped 4 bases and J dropped 6 bases, with 12 bases sitting between them. The CDR3 nucleotides read TGTGCCAGCAGCTCACAGGTGTGGGATGGCTACACCTTC. This gives the protein CASSSQVWDGYTF.

This clonotype was seen at least ten times. In nucleotides, the CDR3 is TGTGCCAGTAGTATGACGGGACAGGGGATATATGGCTACACCTTC. It is translated as CASSMTGQGIYGYTF. The gene calls are TRBV19 and TRBJ1-2; 10 bases are shared with TRBD1. CDR1 and CDR2 (germline): LNHDA, SQIVND (reference sequence). The CDR3 length is 15 residues. V was clipped by 3 bases and J by 5 bases; unmatched bases: 6. The full variable domain, in which reference TRBV19 and TRBJ1-2 provide the parts outside the CDR3, is DGGITQSPKYLFRKEGQNVTLSCEQNLNHDAMYWYRQDPGQGLRLIYYSQIVNDFQKGDIAEGYSVSREKKESFPLTVTSAQKNPTAFYLCASSMTGQGIYGYTFGSGTRLTVV.

This rearrangement joins TRBV4-1 to TRBJ1-6, with D possibly matching TRBD1 (5 bases). V lost 3 bases, J lost 7 bases, and 13 bases lay in between. The CDR3 extends over 15 amino acids. Germline lookup yields CDR1 MGHRA and CDR2 YSYEKL. Here the CDR3 reads CASSHSRQLNSPLHF. The CDR3 DNA follows: TGCGCCAGCAGCCACAGTAGACAGCTAAATTCACCCCTCCACTTT.

Ten or more counts support this clonotype. This sequence joins TRBV20-1 and TRBJ2-1, with D tentatively TRBD1 or TRBD2 (5 bases each). V lost 3 bases and J lost 2, with 20 bases in between. Germline loops: CDR1 DFQATT, CDR2 SNEGSKA (reference sequence). The CDR3 has 17 amino acids. As DNA, the CDR3 is TGCAGTGCTAGTAGTATGGTCGAGGGGACGCCCTACAATGAGCAGTTCTTC. The encoded protein is CSASSMVEGTPYNEQFF.

There are many counts of this clonotype. V is TRBV27 and J is TRBJ2-6; possible D gene TRBD2, 7 bases. CDR3 length: 19 amino acids. Per germline, CDR1 MNHEY and CDR2 SMNVEV (reference sequence). V was clipped by 6 bases and J by 4 bases, with 25 bases between them. The CDR3 DNA is TGTGCCAGCAGAGCCGGTCTCACCGCGGGGGCGTGGGGGGCCAACGTCCTGACTTTC. Translation: CASRAGLTAGAWGANVLTF.

This clonotype was counted ten times or more. The chain has TRBV2 and TRBJ1-5; 7 positions agree with TRBD1. Germline assignment: CDR1 SNHLY and CDR2 FYNNEI. This CDR3 is 13 amino acids long. J gave up 0 bases and V 9 bases, and 2 bases lay outside the gene matches. The CDR3 loop is CASDRASNQPQHF. The CDR3 coding sequence is TGTGCCAGTGACAGGGCTAGCAATCAGCCCCAGCATTTT.

There are many counts of this clonotype. The rearrangement links TRBV29-1 to TRBJ1-1, with a possible D match to TRBD1 (6 bases). The germline gives CDR1 SQVTM, CDR2 ANQGSEA. V was clipped by 6 bases and J by 0 bases, with 8 bases between them. The CDR3 is 12 amino acids. The CDR3 sequence: CSVDSMNTEAFF. DNA for the CDR3: TGCAGCGTGGACAGCATGAACACTGAAGCTTTCTTT.

This clonotype was counted many times. The chain joins TRBV20-1 to TRBJ2-7; D may correspond to TRBD1 or TRBD2 (5 bases each). The CDR3 contains 14 residues. The V end lost 3 bases, the J end lost 0 bases, and 12 bases lay between the germline ends. CDR1 is DFQATT and CDR2 is SNEGSKA in the germline V gene (reference sequence). CDR3 amino acids: CSARGVASSYEQYF. CDR3 nucleotide sequence: TGCAGTGCTAGGGGGGTTGCCTCCTCCTACGAGCAGTACTTC.

As regards this clonotype: The conserved final phenylalanine or tryptophan is absent from the CDR3, which likely points to a read error. CDR3 nucleotides: TGTGCCAGCAGTTCCCACAGGGGCGAGCAGTACTAC. This gives the protein CASSSHRGEQYY. V is TRBV12-3 or TRBV12-4 and J is TRBJ2-7; 7 bases map to TRBD1. V shed 4 bases and J 6 bases; nucleotides not matched to a gene: 3. The CDR3 loop spans 12 amino acids.

This clonotype occurred many times. V is TRBV11-2 and J is TRBJ2-5; unclear D gene. The V gene lost 3 bases and the J gene lost 4 bases, with 12 bases spanning the gap. The CDR3 has 14 amino acids. Germline loops: CDR1 SGHAT, CDR2 FQNNGV. Here the CDR3 DNA reads TGTGCCAGCAGCTTTAGTGGGTCTGCAGAGACCCAGTACTTC. It encodes CASSFSGSAETQYF.

This clonotype was observed a handful of times. One end of the junction varies from germline; a read error may be responsible. The CDR3 spells CASSFRDRLAKNIKYF. In DNA form, the CDR3 reads TGTGCCAGCAGCTTTAGGGACAGACTAGCCAAAAACATTAAGTACTTC. J is TRBJ2-4 and V is TRBV5-5, with D possibly called TRBD1 or TRBD2 (7 bases each). CDR1 SGHKS and CDR2 YYEKEE come from the germline V gene (reference sequence). The CDR3 extends over 16 amino acids.

This clonotype was seen at least ten times. The gene calls are TRBV6-1 and TRBJ1-1, with 8 bases fitting TRBD1. CDR1 and CDR2 from the germline V gene are MNHNS and SASEGT. The V and J ends lost 6 bases and 3 bases, in that order; junction bases with no gene match: 3. The CDR3 runs 13 residues. CDR3 region: CASREQGDTEAFF. The CDR3 DNA follows: TGTGCCAGCAGGGAACAGGGGGACACTGAAGCTTTCTTT.

This clonotype was found many times. The genes are TRBV7-6 and TRBJ2-7, with D possibly being TRBD1 or TRBD2 (6 bases each). This CDR3 is built from 14 residues. Trimming removed 5 bases at V and 6 bases at J, with 17 bases between. Germline loops: CDR1 SGHVS, CDR2 FNYEAQ. This CDR3 is CASSPGGRIGEQYF. The DNA of the CDR3 is TGTGCCAGCAGCCCCGGGGGCAGGATTGGCGAGCAGTACTTC.

This clonotype was seen ten or more times. The chain employs TRBV28 and TRBJ2-7, with TRBD2 matching 10 bases. This CDR3 spans 15 amino acids. CDR1 MDHEN and CDR2 SYDVKM come from the germline V gene. V was clipped by 4 bases and J by 2 bases; unmatched bases: 5. The CDR3 spells CASSYRGLATYEQYF. The CDR3 DNA follows: TGTGCCAGCAGTTACCGGGGACTAGCGACCTACGAGCAGTACTTC.

This clonotype showed up many times. The rearrangement links TRBV20-1 to TRBJ2-5, with 8 positions matching TRBD2. Germline CDR1 DFQATT, CDR2 SNEGSKA (reference sequence). With V trimmed by 5 bases and J by 7 bases, 12 bases remained unmatched. The CDR3 covers 14 residues. This CDR3 is CSALSPNAGGTQYF. CDR3 sequence (DNA): TGCAGTGCTCTCAGCCCGAACGCGGGGGGGACCCAGTACTTC.

Ten or more counts support this clonotype. The chain employs TRBV2 and TRBJ1-5, with D tentatively TRBD1 (5 bases). Between the trimmed V and J ends, which lost 3 bases and 7 bases, there was a span of 10 bases. CDR1 and CDR2 from the germline V gene are SNHLY and FYNNEI. This CDR3 comprises 13 residues. CDR3 coding DNA: TGTGCCAGCAGTGACAGCCAGGGACAGCCCCAGCATTTT. This gives the protein CASSDSQGQPQHF.

The table lists this clonotype with many counts. This chain connects TRBV29-1 to TRBJ2-5, with 8 bases aligning to TRBD1. Germline trimming cut 0 bases from V and 5 bases from J; bases unmatched to any gene: 8. This CDR3 has 15 residues. Per germline, CDR1 SQVTM and CDR2 ANQGSEA. The CDR3 DNA is TGCAGCGTTGAAGATCGGACAGGGTTATGGGAGACCCAGTACTTC. Its protein product is CSVEDRTGLWETQYF.

This clonotype was counted many times. The genes are TRBV15 and TRBJ2-7; 8 bases are shared with TRBD1. CDR1 and CDR2 (germline): LNHNV, YYDKDF (reference sequence). Trimming cost V 5 bases and J 7 bases; bases outside gene matches: 10. The CDR3 covers 14 residues. This CDR3 is CATSSRTGLGEQYF. The CDR3 DNA is TGTGCCACCAGCTCCCGGACAGGGCTGGGAGAGCAGTACTTC.